Listed below are T cell receptor beta chains from one sample, sequenced in a study of OX40 agonist ivuxolimab in advanced cancers. The assay was immunoSEQ multiplex PCR, and TCRdb's table has in-frame clones only and misses some. In the table there are around 64,000 clones, about four fifths of which are singletons. Sequences were derived from CD4+ or CD8+ T cells sorted from blood, sampled in a trial of the OX40 agonist ivuxolimab. These receptors were collected from an adult with an advanced solid tumor such as melanoma, head and neck, liver or kidney cancer. Each CDR3 is given with its conserved first and last residue. The D gene is left open where the match is weak. Rows give clone size only sometimes, using once, few, many, or a class for an expanded clone.

>NA|NA|TRBJ2-7|TRBV10-3
TGTGCCATCAGCCCCGACAGGATCTACGAGCAGTACTTC
CAISPDRIYEQYF
>NA|few|TRBJ2-5|TRBV2
TGTGCCAGCGGGGCAGGATACCAAGAGACCCAGTACTTC
CASGAGYQETQYF
>NA|NA|TRBJ1-1|TRBV5-1
TGCGCCAGCAGCCAAGGGGTGCGAGACACTGAAGCTTTCTTT
CASSQGVRDTEAFF
>NA|NA|TRBJ1-2|TRBV19
TGTGCCAGTAGCCCATCGATGAACTATGGCTACACCTTC
CASSPSMNYGYTF
>NA|NA|TRBJ1-2|TRBV14
TGTGCCAGCAGCAGTAGGTCTAACTATGGCTACACCTTC
CASSSRSNYGYTF
>NA|NA|TRBJ2-3|TRBV4-3
TGCGCCAGCAGCCAGGCCGGGGCGGGCTTTTCCACAGATACGCAGTATTTT
CASSQAGAGFSTDTQYF
>NA|NA|TRBJ1-1|TRBV7-3
TGTGCCAGCAGCTCGAGAGGGGACTTGCGTACTGAAGCTTTCTTT
CASSSRGDLRTEAFF
>NA|once|TRBJ1-1|TRBV11-3
TGTGCCAGCAGCTCCACAGGGGAAGCTTTCTTT
CASSSTGEAFF
>TRBD1|NA|TRBJ1-2|TRBV7-2
TGTGCCAGCAACTTCCGACCGGGACAGGGCCCCGGCTACACCTTC
CASNFRPGQGPGYTF
>TRBD1|NA|TRBJ2-5|TRBV29-1
TGCAGCGTGCCCGGACAGGGGGCGTCTAGCGGCGGGACCCAGTACTTC
CSVPGQGASSGGTQYF
>NA|NA|TRBJ2-3|TRBV7-9
TGTGCCAGCAGCACGTGGGCTACCAGCACAGATACGCAGTATTTT
CASSTWATSTDTQYF
>TRBD1|NA|TRBJ1-2|TRBV6-5
TGTGCCAGCAGTTACTCGACAGGGGGAGGGTATGGCTACACCTTC
CASSYSTGGGYGYTF
>TRBD1|NA|TRBJ1-2|TRBV29-1
TGCAGCGTTGACAGGGGGCTGGATGGCTACACCTTC
CSVDRGLDGYTF
>NA|NA|TRBJ2-3|TRBV19
TGTGCCAGTACCAAAATGGCGGGGTCGACAGATACGCAGTATTTT
CASTKMAGSTDTQYF
>NA|NA|TRBJ1-2|TRBV7-9
TGTGCCAGCAGCTTAGAGGGGGGCTATGGCTACACCTTC
CASSLEGGYGYTF
>NA|NA|TRBJ1-6|TRBV19
TGTGCCAGTAGTATGGGGAGAATTTCAAATTCACCCCTCCACTTT
CASSMGRISNSPLHF
>NA|NA|TRBJ1-1|TRBV6-1
TGTGCCAGCCAGAGTCCCGGGGACACTGAAGCTTTCTTT
CASQSPGDTEAFF
>NA|NA|TRBJ2-2|TRBV5-4
TGTGCCAGCAGCTTGGTCTCCGGGGGCGGACTCTCCCGCCACGGGGAGCTGTTTTTT
CASSLVSGGGLSRHGELFF
>NA|NA|TRBJ2-7|TRBV9
TGTGCCAGCAGCGTAGACCCGGTGGGTACCTACGAGCAGTACTTC
CASSVDPVGTYEQYF
>TRBD2|NA|TRBJ2-7|TRBV2
TGTGCCAGCAGTGAGGGCGGGAGCTCCTACGAGCAGTACTTC
CASSEGGSSYEQYF
>NA|once|TRBJ2-1|TRBV5-1
TGCGCCAGCCCCCCGGGTGAGCAGTTCTTC
CASPPGEQFF
>NA|NA|TRBJ1-1|TRBV15
TGTGCCACCAGCAGAGAAGGGGAGGTGGCCACTGAAGCTTTCTTT
CATSREGEVATEAFF
>NA|NA|TRBJ1-2|TRBV30
TGTGCCTGGAGTGAAGTAGCCCAGGCTTATGGCTACACCTTC
CAWSEVAQAYGYTF
>NA|NA|TRBJ2-7|TRBV7-9
TGTGCCAGCAGCCGCCTTTCGGGAAGCTACGAGCAGTACTTC
CASSRLSGSYEQYF
>TRBD2|NA|TRBJ2-5|TRBV7-2
TGTGCCAGCAGCTTAGGCTATACTAGCGGGAGGGCCGGTAGCCAGTACTTC
CASSLGYTSGRAGSQYF
>NA|NA|TRBJ2-5|TRBV18
TGTGCCAGCTCACCATGGATCCAAGAGACCCAGTACTTC
CASSPWIQETQYF
>NA|NA|TRBJ2-3|TRBV2
TGTGCCAGGCGACAGGCTAGCACAGATACGCAGTATTTT
CARRQASTDTQYF